This T cell receptor beta chain was identified in a study of shared clonotypes between healthy human individuals. Study-wide results and caveats: On the whole, naive subsets had larger estimated richness than memory subsets had. All-four-donor shared clonotypes had higher generation probabilities than non-shared clonotypes did.

For this clone: Its target is not known.

With V trimmed by 4 bases and J by 2 bases, 5 bases remained unmatched. CDR3 length: 14 amino acids. In germline, CDR1 is SGHVS, CDR2 FQNEAQ. Data came from immunoSEQ multiplex PCR; TCRdb stores just in-frame clones and leaves some out. The data show a few million clones, approximately 92% seen once. There were only Caucasian adults among the donors, and all lived in Nashville, Tennessee. CD4+ cells were split into CD45RA+ naive and CD45RA-negative memory subsets. This clonotype was sampled from a man aged 18-30 years in good health. The chain combines TRBV7-8 with TRBJ2-7; 7 nucleotides match TRBD2. Sequencing was performed on naive CD4+ T cells sorted from blood. Subset given: CD45RA+ positively selected. CDR3: CASSSPREAYEQYF. The DNA for the CDR3 is TGTGCCAGCAGCTCACCCCGGGAGGCCTACGAGCAGTACTTC.